The rows below give T cell receptor beta chains drawn from one sample of a study of read filtering for tumor transcriptome and immune sequencing. TCRdb analysed the reads with MiXCR anew, one entry per CDR3 protein. The data show under 35,000 distinct CDR3 sequences, approximately 18% seen once. Input material: a population of CD138-negative cells sorted from bone marrow. These receptors all come from a donor at least 40 years old with multiple myeloma. CDR3s include the opening cysteine and the closing phenylalanine or tryptophan. The order of the fields is J gene, V gene, clone size, D gene, CDR3 DNA, CDR3 protein. The D gene is left open where the match is weak. Size tells how often a clone was seen (once, few, many) or the class of an expanded clone, and some rows leave it out.

j_call: TRBJ2-7; v_call: TRBV24-1; clone_size: many; d_call: NA; cdr3_nt: TGTGCCACCGCCGGGCAGAGCTCCTACGAGCAGTACTTC; cdr3_aa: CATAGQSSYEQYF
j_call: TRBJ2-5; v_call: TRBV9; clone_size: many; d_call: TRBD2; cdr3_nt: TGTGCCAGCAGCGTCAGCGGGGGGGGTGAGACCCAGTACTTC; cdr3_aa: CASSVSGGGETQYF
j_call: TRBJ2-3; v_call: TRBV4-1; clone_size: many; d_call: NA; cdr3_nt: TGCGCCAGCAGCCGAGTCGGGGGCGGGCCAGATACGCAGTATTTT; cdr3_aa: CASSRVGGGPDTQYF
j_call: TRBJ2-1; v_call: TRBV3-1; clone_size: NA; d_call: TRBD1; cdr3_nt: TGTGCCAGCAGCCAGGACAGGGAGCAGTTCTTC; cdr3_aa: CASSQDREQFF
j_call: TRBJ1-1; v_call: TRBV19; clone_size: many; d_call: NA; cdr3_nt: TGTGCCAGTAGTTTGCAGGGTGGGAACACTGAAGCTTTCTTT; cdr3_aa: CASSLQGGNTEAFF
j_call: TRBJ2-7; v_call: TRBV20-1; clone_size: many; d_call: TRBD2; cdr3_nt: TGCAGTGCTCCCCGACCGGGACTAGCGGGGTACGAGCAGTACTTC; cdr3_aa: CSAPRPGLAGYEQYF
j_call: TRBJ2-1; v_call: TRBV20-1; clone_size: many; d_call: NA; cdr3_nt: TGCAGTGCCCCCCGCGGGCGGGGCTCCGCCTACAATGAGCAGTTCTTC; cdr3_aa: CSAPRGRGSAYNEQFF
j_call: TRBJ2-6; v_call: TRBV2; clone_size: many; d_call: NA; cdr3_nt: TGTGCCAGCAGTCAACAGGGTTATGGGGCCAACGTCCTGACTTTC; cdr3_aa: CASSQQGYGANVLTF
j_call: TRBJ1-1; v_call: TRBV4-1; clone_size: NA; d_call: NA; cdr3_nt: TGCGCCAGCAGCCATGATTGGGGACAAATGAACACTGTAGCTTTCTTT; cdr3_aa: CASSHDWGQMNTVAFF
j_call: TRBJ1-5; v_call: TRBV29-1; clone_size: many; d_call: NA; cdr3_nt: TGCAGCGCTGGACAGCAAAATCAGCCCCAGCATTTT; cdr3_aa: CSAGQQNQPQHF
j_call: TRBJ2-3; v_call: TRBV20-1; clone_size: many; d_call: NA; cdr3_nt: TGCAGTGCTAGTCTCGCAGTTGATACGCAGTATTTT; cdr3_aa: CSASLAVDTQYF
j_call: TRBJ2-2; v_call: TRBV7-2; clone_size: many; d_call: NA; cdr3_nt: TGTGCCAGCAGCCCGCTGATGGACGGGAACACTGCCGGGGAGCTGTTTTTT; cdr3_aa: CASSPLMDGNTAGELFF
j_call: TRBJ2-7; v_call: TRBV6-5; clone_size: medium-sized; d_call: TRBD2; cdr3_nt: TGTGCCAGCAGTTACTCAGCGGGGAGCTCCTACGAGCAGTACTTC; cdr3_aa: CASSYSAGSSYEQYF
j_call: TRBJ2-1; v_call: TRBV20-1; clone_size: NA; d_call: TRBD2; cdr3_nt: TGCAGTGCTAGAGATCGGCGCGGGGGGGCTAGGTGGAATGAGCAGTTCTTC; cdr3_aa: CSARDRRGGARWNEQFF
j_call: TRBJ2-3; v_call: TRBV2; clone_size: many; d_call: TRBD1; cdr3_nt: TGTGCCAGCAGTGAAGCTGATGCCGGGACAGAAACAGATACGCAGTATTTT; cdr3_aa: CASSEADAGTETDTQYF
j_call: TRBJ2-1; v_call: TRBV7-9; clone_size: NA; d_call: NA; cdr3_nt: TGTGCCAGCACCATTCCCCCGGAATCTGACCAGTTCTTC; cdr3_aa: CASTIPPESDQFF
j_call: TRBJ1-1; v_call: TRBV6-6; clone_size: many; d_call: NA; cdr3_nt: TGTGCCAGCCTAAATCTGGACGGGGTGACGAACACTGAAGCTTTCTTT; cdr3_aa: CASLNLDGVTNTEAFF
j_call: TRBJ2-1; v_call: TRBV3-1; clone_size: few; d_call: NA; cdr3_nt: TGTGCCAGCAGCGACAGTCTAGGACAGTTCTTC; cdr3_aa: CASSDSLGQFF
j_call: TRBJ2-1; v_call: TRBV20-1; clone_size: many; d_call: TRBD2; cdr3_nt: TGCAGTGTCCCGGTCCGGGGGGGCCTTTATGAGCAGTTCTTC; cdr3_aa: CSVPVRGGLYEQFF
j_call: TRBJ2-5; v_call: TRBV20-1; clone_size: many; d_call: TRBD2; cdr3_nt: TGCAGTGCTAGCCGGTCGCGCGGGGGGGCCAAAGAGACCCAGTACTTC; cdr3_aa: CSASRSRGGAKETQYF
j_call: TRBJ1-1; v_call: TRBV5-1; clone_size: many; d_call: NA; cdr3_nt: TGCGCCAGCAGTCCGGTAACGAACACTGAAGCTTTCTTT; cdr3_aa: CASSPVTNTEAFF
j_call: TRBJ1-4; v_call: TRBV7-2; clone_size: NA; d_call: TRBD1; cdr3_nt: TGTGCCAGCAGCTTACCGCGACGGGGACAGGCCAGAGAAAAACTGTTTTTT; cdr3_aa: CASSLPRRGQAREKLFF
j_call: TRBJ2-5; v_call: TRBV2; clone_size: many; d_call: NA; cdr3_nt: TGTGCCAGCAGCTTTAGCCAAGAGACCCAGTACTTC; cdr3_aa: CASSFSQETQYF
j_call: TRBJ2-1; v_call: TRBV7-2; clone_size: few; d_call: TRBD2; cdr3_nt: TGTGCCAGCAGCTTAGTCAGCGGGAGCGGTGAGCAGTTCTTC; cdr3_aa: CASSLVSGSGEQFF
j_call: TRBJ2-3; v_call: TRBV30; clone_size: many; d_call: NA; cdr3_nt: TGTGCCTCTTCCTCATCGGGACTCATAGATACGCAGTATTTT; cdr3_aa: CASSSSGLIDTQYF
j_call: TRBJ1-1; v_call: TRBV28; clone_size: many; d_call: NA; cdr3_nt: TGTGCCAGTTTTAGGGCGCGAATGAACACTGAAGCTTTCTTT; cdr3_aa: CASFRARMNTEAFF
j_call: TRBJ1-1; v_call: TRBV20-1; clone_size: medium-sized; d_call: TRBD1; cdr3_nt: TGCAGTGCTAGAAATAACAGGGGTCTGAACACTGAAGCTTTCTTT; cdr3_aa: CSARNNRGLNTEAFF
j_call: TRBJ2-7; v_call: TRBV25-1; clone_size: few; d_call: TRBD2; cdr3_nt: TGTGCCAGCAGTGATCTCGGGAGGGACGAGCAGTACTTC; cdr3_aa: CASSDLGRDEQYF
j_call: TRBJ2-3; v_call: TRBV6-1; clone_size: NA; d_call: NA; cdr3_nt: TGTGCCAGCAGTAGCGGCGGGGCTGCTACGCAGTATTTT; cdr3_aa: CASSSGGAATQYF
j_call: TRBJ2-1; v_call: TRBV14; clone_size: NA; d_call: TRBD2; cdr3_nt: TGTGCCGGCAGCCTACTAGCGGGGGGCTACAATGAGCAGTTCTTC; cdr3_aa: CAGSLLAGGYNEQFF
j_call: TRBJ2-3; v_call: TRBV5-1; clone_size: few; d_call: TRBD2; cdr3_nt: TGCGCCAGCAGCTTCGGCGGGAGGACCACAGATACGCAGTATTTT; cdr3_aa: CASSFGGRTTDTQYF
j_call: TRBJ1-1; v_call: TRBV20-1; clone_size: many; d_call: NA; cdr3_nt: TGCAGTGCCCGATCGGGACCTTCGAACACTGAAGCTTTCTTT; cdr3_aa: CSARSGPSNTEAFF
j_call: TRBJ2-2; v_call: TRBV5-1; clone_size: many; d_call: TRBD2; cdr3_nt: TGCGCCAGCAGCACTAGCGGGGGTCTCAACACCGGGGAGCTGTTTTTT; cdr3_aa: CASSTSGGLNTGELFF
j_call: TRBJ1-5; v_call: TRBV7-3; clone_size: many; d_call: TRBD1; cdr3_nt: TGTGCCAGCAGCTTGGGACAGAATCAGCCCCAGCATTTT; cdr3_aa: CASSLGQNQPQHF
j_call: TRBJ2-1; v_call: TRBV18; clone_size: many; d_call: NA; cdr3_nt: TGTGCCAGCTCACCACCTGAAAGGGGTGAGCAGTTCTTC; cdr3_aa: CASSPPERGEQFF
j_call: TRBJ2-5; v_call: TRBV12-3/TRBV12-4; clone_size: many; d_call: NA; cdr3_nt: TGTGCCAGCAGCCCTGGGACACCGTTCCAAGAGACCCAGTACTTC; cdr3_aa: CASSPGTPFQETQYF
j_call: TRBJ2-1; v_call: TRBV19; clone_size: many; d_call: TRBD2; cdr3_nt: TGTGCCAGTAGTCCTCCTCGGGCTAGCGGGAGGGCCACTGAGCAGTTCTTC; cdr3_aa: CASSPPRASGRATEQFF
j_call: TRBJ2-1; v_call: TRBV6-6; clone_size: many; d_call: TRBD1; cdr3_nt: TGTGCCAGCAGTTCCCCGGACAGGAACAATGAGCAGTTCTTC; cdr3_aa: CASSSPDRNNEQFF
j_call: TRBJ2-1; v_call: TRBV20-1; clone_size: medium-sized; d_call: TRBD2; cdr3_nt: TGCAGTGCTAGAGATGGGGCTAGCGGGACTGGAGGCGAGCAGTTCTTC; cdr3_aa: CSARDGASGTGGEQFF
j_call: TRBJ2-5; v_call: TRBV7-9; clone_size: many; d_call: NA; cdr3_nt: TGTGCCAGCAGCTTAGCCCTCGGCATTGGGGAGACCCAGTACTTC; cdr3_aa: CASSLALGIGETQYF
j_call: TRBJ2-7; v_call: TRBV27; clone_size: many; d_call: TRBD2; cdr3_nt: TGTGCCAGCAGCCGAGGACTAGCGGGGGCCTCCTACGAGCAGTACTTC; cdr3_aa: CASSRGLAGASYEQYF
j_call: TRBJ2-1; v_call: TRBV20-1; clone_size: many; d_call: NA; cdr3_nt: TGCAGTGCTGGTACCTACAATGAGCAGTTCTTC; cdr3_aa: CSAGTYNEQFF
j_call: TRBJ2-7; v_call: TRBV28; clone_size: many; d_call: NA; cdr3_nt: TGTGCCAGCAGCCCGGCCAGTTCCTACGAGCAGTACTTC; cdr3_aa: CASSPASSYEQYF
j_call: TRBJ2-3; v_call: TRBV20-1; clone_size: many; d_call: TRBD2; cdr3_nt: TGCAGTGCTAGCGGGAGGAAAGATACGCAGTATTTT; cdr3_aa: CSASGRKDTQYF
j_call: TRBJ2-5; v_call: TRBV20-1; clone_size: many; d_call: TRBD2; cdr3_nt: TGCAGTGCTAGAGTTGAGGGACTAGCGCGGTACCAAGAGACCCAGTACTTC; cdr3_aa: CSARVEGLARYQETQYF
j_call: TRBJ1-1; v_call: TRBV20-1; clone_size: many; d_call: NA; cdr3_nt: TGCAGTGAGACATTCTTGAACACTGAAGCTTTCTTT; cdr3_aa: CSETFLNTEAFF
j_call: TRBJ1-3; v_call: TRBV10-3; clone_size: few; d_call: NA; cdr3_nt: TGTGCCACTCAGGCCGGACAGACTTCTGGAAACACCATATATTTT; cdr3_aa: CATQAGQTSGNTIYF
j_call: TRBJ2-3; v_call: TRBV28; clone_size: few; d_call: TRBD1; cdr3_nt: TGTGCCAGCAGTCCGACAGGGGGCGAGGATACGCAGTATTTT; cdr3_aa: CASSPTGGEDTQYF
j_call: TRBJ1-1; v_call: TRBV2; clone_size: NA; d_call: NA; cdr3_nt: TGTGCCAGCAGCTCAGAAAGGGGCACTGAAGCTTTCTTT; cdr3_aa: CASSSERGTEAFF
j_call: TRBJ2-1; v_call: TRBV28; clone_size: many; d_call: NA; cdr3_nt: TGTGCCAGCATCAAAGGTAGGGTGAGCTCCTACAATGAGCAGTTCTTC; cdr3_aa: CASIKGRVSSYNEQFF
j_call: TRBJ2-1; v_call: TRBV11-2; clone_size: many; d_call: NA; cdr3_nt: TGTGCCAGCACAAGGGGAAGGGGCTACAATGAGCAGTTCTTC; cdr3_aa: CASTRGRGYNEQFF
j_call: TRBJ1-2; v_call: TRBV6-5; clone_size: many; d_call: NA; cdr3_nt: TGTGCCAGCAGTTACTCGAGTGACTATGGCTACACCTTC; cdr3_aa: CASSYSSDYGYTF
j_call: TRBJ2-7; v_call: TRBV6-2/TRBV6-3; clone_size: many; d_call: NA; cdr3_nt: TGTGCCAGCAGTTGGGGTTACGGGGCCTACGAGCAGTACTTC; cdr3_aa: CASSWGYGAYEQYF
j_call: TRBJ2-1; v_call: TRBV30; clone_size: NA; d_call: NA; cdr3_nt: TGTGCCTGGAGTGGGTCGGACTCCTACGATGAGCAGTTCTTC; cdr3_aa: CAWSGSDSYDEQFF
j_call: TRBJ1-3; v_call: TRBV6-6; clone_size: NA; d_call: NA; cdr3_nt: TGTGCCAGCAGGGACAGCTCTGGAAACACCATATATTTT; cdr3_aa: CASRDSSGNTIYF